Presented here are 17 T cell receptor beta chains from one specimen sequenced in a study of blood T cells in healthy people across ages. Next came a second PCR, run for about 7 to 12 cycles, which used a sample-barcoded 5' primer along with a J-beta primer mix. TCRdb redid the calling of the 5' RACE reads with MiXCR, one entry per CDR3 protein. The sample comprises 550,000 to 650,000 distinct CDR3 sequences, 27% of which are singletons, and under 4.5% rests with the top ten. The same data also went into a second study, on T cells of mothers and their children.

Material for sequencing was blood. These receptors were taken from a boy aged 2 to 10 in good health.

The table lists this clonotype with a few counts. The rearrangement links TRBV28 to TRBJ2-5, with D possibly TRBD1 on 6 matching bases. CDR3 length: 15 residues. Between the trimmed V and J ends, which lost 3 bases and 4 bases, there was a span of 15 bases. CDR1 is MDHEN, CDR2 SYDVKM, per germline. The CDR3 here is CASSFPWDIRETQYF. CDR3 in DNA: TGTGCCAGCAGTTTCCCATGGGACATCCGAGAGACCCAGTACTTC.

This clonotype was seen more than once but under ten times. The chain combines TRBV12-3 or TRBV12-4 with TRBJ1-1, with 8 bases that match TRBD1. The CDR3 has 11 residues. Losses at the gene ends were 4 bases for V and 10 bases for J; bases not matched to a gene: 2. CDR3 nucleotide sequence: TGTGCCAGCAGTTATGGACAGGGAGCTTTCTTT. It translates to CASSYGQGAFF.

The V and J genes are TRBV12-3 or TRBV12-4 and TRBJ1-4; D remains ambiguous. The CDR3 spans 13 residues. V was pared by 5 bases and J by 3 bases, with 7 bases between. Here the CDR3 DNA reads TGTGCCAGCAGTCCCCGACCTAATGAAAAACTGTTTTTT. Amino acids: CASSPRPNEKLFF.

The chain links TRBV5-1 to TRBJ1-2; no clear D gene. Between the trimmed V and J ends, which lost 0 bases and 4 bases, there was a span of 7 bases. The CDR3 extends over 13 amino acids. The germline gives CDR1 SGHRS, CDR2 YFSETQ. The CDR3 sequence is CASSLASGYGYTF. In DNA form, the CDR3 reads TGCGCCAGCAGCTTGGCTTCGGGCTATGGCTACACCTTC.

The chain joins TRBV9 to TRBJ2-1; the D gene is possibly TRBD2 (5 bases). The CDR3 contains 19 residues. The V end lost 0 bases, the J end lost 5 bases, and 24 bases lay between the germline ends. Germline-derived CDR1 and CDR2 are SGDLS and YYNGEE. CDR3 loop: CASSVGPQAGPKIHNEQFF. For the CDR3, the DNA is TGTGCCAGCAGCGTAGGCCCCCAGGCGGGCCCGAAAATCCACAATGAGCAGTTCTTC.

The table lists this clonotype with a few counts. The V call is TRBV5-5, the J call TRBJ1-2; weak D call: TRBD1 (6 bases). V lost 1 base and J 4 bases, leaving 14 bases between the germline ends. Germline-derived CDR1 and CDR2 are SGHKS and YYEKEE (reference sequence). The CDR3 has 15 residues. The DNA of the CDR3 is TGTGCCAGCAGCTTGTCAGGCCCAGGGGCCTATGGCTACACCTTC. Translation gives CASSLSGPGAYGYTF.

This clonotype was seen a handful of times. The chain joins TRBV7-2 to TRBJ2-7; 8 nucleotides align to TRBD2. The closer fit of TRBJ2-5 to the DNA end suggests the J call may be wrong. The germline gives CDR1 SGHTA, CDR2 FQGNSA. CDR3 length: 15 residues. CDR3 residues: CASSLISGGQETQYF. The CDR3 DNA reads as TGTGCCAGCAGCTTAATATCGGGGGGGCAAGAGACCCAGTACTTC.

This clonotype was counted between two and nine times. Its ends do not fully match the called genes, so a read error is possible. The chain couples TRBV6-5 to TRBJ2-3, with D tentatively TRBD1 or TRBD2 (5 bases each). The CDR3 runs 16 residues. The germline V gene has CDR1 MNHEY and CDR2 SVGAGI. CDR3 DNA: TGTGCCAGCAGTTACGAGGGACGTCTACGACCAGATATGCAGTATTTT. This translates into CASSYEGRLRPDMQYF.

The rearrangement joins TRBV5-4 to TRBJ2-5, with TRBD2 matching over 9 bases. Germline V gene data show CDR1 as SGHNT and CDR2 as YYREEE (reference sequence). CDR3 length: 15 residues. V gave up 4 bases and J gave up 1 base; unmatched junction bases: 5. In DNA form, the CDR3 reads TGTGCCAGCAGCACCCATAGCGGGGGCCAAGAGACCCAGTACTTC. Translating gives CASSTHSGGQETQYF.

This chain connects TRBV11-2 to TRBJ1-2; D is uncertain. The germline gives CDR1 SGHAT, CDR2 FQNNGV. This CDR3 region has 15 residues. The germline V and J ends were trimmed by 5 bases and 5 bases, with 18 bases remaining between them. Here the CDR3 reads CASSPTRGSYYGYTF. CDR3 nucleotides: TGTGCCAGCAGCCCAACCCGGGGATCGTATTATGGCTACACCTTC.

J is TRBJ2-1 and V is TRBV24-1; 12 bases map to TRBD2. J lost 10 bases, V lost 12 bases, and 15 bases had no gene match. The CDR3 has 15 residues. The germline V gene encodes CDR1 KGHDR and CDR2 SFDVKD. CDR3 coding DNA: TGTGCCGCCTCATCCGGACTAGCGGGGCCTAACGAGCAGTTCTTC. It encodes CAASSGLAGPNEQFF.

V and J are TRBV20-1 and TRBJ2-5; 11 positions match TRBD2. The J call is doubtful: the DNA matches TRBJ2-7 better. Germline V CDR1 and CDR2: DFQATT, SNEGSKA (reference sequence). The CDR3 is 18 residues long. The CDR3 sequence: CSARGSPPGLAARNEQYF. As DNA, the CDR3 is TGCAGTGCTAGAGGGAGCCCCCCGGGACTAGCGGCGAGAAACGAGCAGTACTTC.

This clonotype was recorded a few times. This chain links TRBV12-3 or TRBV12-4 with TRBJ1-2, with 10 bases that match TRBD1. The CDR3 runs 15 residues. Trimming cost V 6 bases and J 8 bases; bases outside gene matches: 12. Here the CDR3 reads CASSFPGQGTKGYTF. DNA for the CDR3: TGTGCCAGCAGCTTTCCGGGACAGGGGACGAAAGGCTACACCTTC.

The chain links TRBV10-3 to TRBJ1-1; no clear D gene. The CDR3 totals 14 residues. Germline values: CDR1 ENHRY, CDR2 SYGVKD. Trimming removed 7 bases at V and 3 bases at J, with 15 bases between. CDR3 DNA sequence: TGTGCCATCACCTCAAGGCAGTTAGACACTGAAGCTTTCTTT. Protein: CAITSRQLDTEAFF.

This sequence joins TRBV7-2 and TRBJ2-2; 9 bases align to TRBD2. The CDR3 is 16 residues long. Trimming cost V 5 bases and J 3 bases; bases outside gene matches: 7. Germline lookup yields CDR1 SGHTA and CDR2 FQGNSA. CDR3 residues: CASSTTGTSYTGELFF. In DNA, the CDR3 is TGTGCCAGCAGCACCACCGGGACTAGCTACACCGGGGAGCTGTTTTTT.

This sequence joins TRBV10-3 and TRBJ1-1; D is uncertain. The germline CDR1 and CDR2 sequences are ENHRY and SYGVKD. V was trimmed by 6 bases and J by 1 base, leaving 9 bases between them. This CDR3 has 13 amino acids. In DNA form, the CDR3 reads TGTGCCATCAGCTACAGCCCGAACACTGAAGCTTTCTTT. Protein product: CAISYSPNTEAFF.

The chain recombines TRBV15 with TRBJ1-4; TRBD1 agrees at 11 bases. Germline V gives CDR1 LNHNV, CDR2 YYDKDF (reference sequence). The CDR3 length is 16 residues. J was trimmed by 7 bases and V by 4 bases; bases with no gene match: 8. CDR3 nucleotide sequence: TGTGCCACCAGCACCGGGACAGGGGGAAGAGGTGAAAAACTGTTTTTT. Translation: CATSTGTGGRGEKLFF.